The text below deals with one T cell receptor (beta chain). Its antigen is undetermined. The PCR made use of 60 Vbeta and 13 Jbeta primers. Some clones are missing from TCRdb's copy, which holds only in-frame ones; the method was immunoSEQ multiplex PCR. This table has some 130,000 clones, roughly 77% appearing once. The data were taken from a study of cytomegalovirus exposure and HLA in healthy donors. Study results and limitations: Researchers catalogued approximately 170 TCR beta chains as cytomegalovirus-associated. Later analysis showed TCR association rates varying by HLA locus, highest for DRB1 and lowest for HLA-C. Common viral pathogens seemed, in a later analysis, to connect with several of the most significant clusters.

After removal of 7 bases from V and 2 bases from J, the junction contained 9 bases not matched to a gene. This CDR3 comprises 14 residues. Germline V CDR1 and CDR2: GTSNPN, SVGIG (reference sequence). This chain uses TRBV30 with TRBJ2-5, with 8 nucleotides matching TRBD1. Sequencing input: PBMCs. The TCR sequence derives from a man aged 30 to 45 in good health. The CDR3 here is CASSDRAGQETQYF. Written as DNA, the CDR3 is TGTGCCTCCTCGGACAGGGCTGGGCAAGAGACCCAGTACTTC.